This passage covers 6 T cell receptor beta chains from one sample sequenced in a study of cytomegalovirus exposure and HLA in healthy donors. The PCR used 60 Vbeta and 13 Jbeta primers. This table comes from immunoSEQ multiplex PCR, and its TCRdb copy is limited to in-frame clones, with some not included. Of more than 85,000 clones in the sample, over 60% are singletons; the top ten hold approximately 8%. Input material: PBMCs. These receptors originate from a middle-aged man in good health and CMV-seropositive.

The V call is TRBV28, the J call TRBJ1-4; 11 nucleotides agree with TRBD1. Unmatched junction bases numbered 3, after V lost 7 bases and J lost 5 bases. This CDR3 is built from 14 residues. The germline V gene encodes CDR1 MDHEN and CDR2 SYDVKM. The CDR3 reads CASTGTGGNEKLFF. The DNA of the CDR3 is TGTGCCAGCACCGGGACAGGGGGAAATGAAAAACTGTTTTTT. Looking up the rest from reference TRBV28 and TRBJ1-4 gives the full variable domain: DVKVTQSSRYLVKRTGEKVFLECVQDMDHENMFWYRQDPGLGLRLIYFSYDVKMKEKGDIPEGYSVSREKKERFSLILESASTNQTSMYLCASTGTGGNEKLFFGSGTQLSVL.

The chain combines TRBV28 with TRBJ1-1, with D hard to call. Germline CDR1 and CDR2: MDHEN and SYDVKM. V was trimmed by 7 bases and J by 1 base, leaving 7 bases between them. The CDR3 consists of 12 residues. The DNA for the CDR3 is TGTGCCAGCATCACATCGAACACTGAAGCTTTCTTT. This encodes CASITSNTEAFF.

The rearrangement links TRBV28 to TRBJ2-7; D is unresolved. V dropped 7 bases and J dropped 1 base, with 11 bases sitting between them. Germline assignment: CDR1 MDHEN and CDR2 SYDVKM. The length of the CDR3 is 13 residues. CDR3 protein: CASTRSGSYEQYF. In nucleotides, the CDR3 is TGTGCCAGCACCCGGTCAGGATCCTACGAGCAGTACTTC.

This chain uses TRBV5-1 with TRBJ2-7; 9 nucleotides line up with TRBD2. V lost 5 bases and J lost 5; bases outside the gene matches: 11. The CDR3 is 15 amino acids. Germline CDR1 SGHRS, CDR2 YFSETQ. This chain's CDR3 is CASRTIAGAVDEQYF. CDR3 DNA sequence: TGCGCCAGCAGAACGATAGCGGGAGCAGTCGACGAGCAGTACTTC.

The gene calls are TRBV19 and TRBJ2-5, with no clear D. From germline, CDR1 is LNHDA and CDR2 SQIVND (reference sequence). The germline V and J ends were trimmed by 5 bases and 2 bases, with 6 bases remaining between them. The CDR3 contains 12 residues. CDR3 protein: CASSQTQETQYF. In DNA, the CDR3 is TGTGCCAGTAGTCAGACACAAGAGACCCAGTACTTC.

This chain uses TRBV5-4 with TRBJ1-1, with D maybe TRBD1 (6 bases). The V end lost 4 bases, the J end lost 1 base, and 20 bases lay between the germline ends. CDR1 SGHNT and CDR2 YYREEE come from the germline V gene (reference sequence). The CDR3 consists of 17 residues. The CDR3 sequence is CASSPRGGRGGNTEAFF. The CDR3 DNA is TGTGCCAGCAGCCCGAGGGGGGGTCGTGGGGGGAACACTGAAGCTTTCTTT.